These 27 T cell receptor beta chains were sequenced from one sample in a study of cytomegalovirus exposure and HLA in healthy donors. PCR involved 60 Vbeta and 13 Jbeta primers. Profiled with immunoSEQ multiplex PCR; TCRdb holds only in-frame clones, not every one. The sample holds some 150,000 clones; less than 85% are singletons and the top ten take 4.3%. Sequencing was carried out using PBMCs. The receptor source for this set is a man aged 40-50 years in good health and CMV-seronegative.

V and J are TRBV18 and TRBJ2-1; TRBD2 might be the D (7 bases). Germline assignment: CDR1 KGHSH and CDR2 LQKENI. V lost 3 bases, J lost 4 bases, and 10 bases lay in between. The CDR3 loop spans 14 amino acids. CDR3 in DNA: TGTGCCAGCTCACCGGAGGGGGGGTACAATGAGCAGTTCTTC. It is translated as CASSPEGGYNEQFF. Based on the CDR3 plus reference TRBV18 and TRBJ2-1, the full variable domain is NAGVMQNPRHLVRRRGQEARLRCSPMKGHSHVYWYRQLPEEGLKFMVYLQKENIIDESGMPKERFSAEFPKEGPSILRIQQVVRGDSAAYFCASSPEGGYNEQFFGPGTRLTVL.

On this clone itself: Other DNA sequences from this sample encode an identical CDR3 as well. DNA of the CDR3: TGCAGCGTTGAAGAACCGGCGGGTAATGAGCAGTTCTTC. Protein sequence: CSVEEPAGNEQFF. The chain carries TRBV29-1 and TRBJ2-1; TRBD2 is a possible D gene (5 bases). V was cut by 0 bases and J by 7 bases, with 10 bases left in between. Per the germline V gene, CDR1 is SQVTM and CDR2 is ANQGSEA. This CDR3 spans 13 amino acids.

The V and J genes are TRBV27 and TRBJ2-3, with 9 bases fitting TRBD2. Trimming cost V 5 bases and J 3 bases; bases outside gene matches: 9. The CDR3 spans 16 residues. The germline CDR1 and CDR2 sequences are MNHEY and SMNVEV (reference sequence). The CDR3 reads CASSSGGNLATDTQYF. The CDR3 nucleotides are TGTGCCAGCAGTAGCGGGGGGAACTTAGCGACAGATACGCAGTATTTT.

The gene calls are TRBV5-1 and TRBJ1-1, with D perhaps matching TRBD1 (5 bases). Trimming left V 1 base short and J 3 bases short, with 7 bases between. This CDR3 spans 13 amino acids. CDR1 is SGHRS and CDR2 is YFSETQ in the germline V gene. The CDR3 is CASSLWGDTEAFF. The CDR3 DNA reads as TGCGCCAGCAGCTTGTGGGGGGACACTGAAGCTTTCTTT.

The V gene is TRBV5-1, the J gene TRBJ2-2; TRBD2 matches at 7 bases. V lost 4 bases to trimming and J lost 6 bases; unmatched junction nucleotides: 9. This CDR3 comprises 15 residues. The germline V gene has CDR1 SGHRS and CDR2 YFSETQ. Written as DNA, the CDR3 is TGCGCCAGCAGCACTTCTAGCGGTTCCCCCGGGGAGCTGTTTTTT. Amino acids: CASSTSSGSPGELFF.

This clone was seen just once. The V and J genes are TRBV4-1 and TRBJ2-7; a possible D gene is TRBD1 (6 bases). CDR3 length: 15 residues. Germline-derived CDR1 and CDR2 are MGHRA and YSYEKL. V was trimmed by 5 bases and J by 4 bases, leaving 18 bases between them. CDR3 region: CASSGVAQGVYEQYF. The CDR3 DNA follows: TGCGCCAGCAGCGGAGTAGCACAGGGAGTTTACGAGCAGTACTTC.

This chain uses TRBV5-1 with TRBJ2-1; D might be TRBD2 (6 bases). The CDR3 runs 14 residues. The V end lost 1 base, the J end lost 4 bases, and 9 bases lay between the germline ends. Per germline, CDR1 SGHRS and CDR2 YFSETQ. CDR3 in amino acids: CASSLSGTYNEQFF. The CDR3 DNA reads as TGCGCCAGCAGCTTGTCCGGGACTTACAATGAGCAGTTCTTC.

CDR3 nucleotides: TGTGCCAGCAGTTTCAGCTCCTATAATTCACCCCTCCACTTT. It yields the protein CASSFSSYNSPLHF. The chain uses TRBV27 and TRBJ1-6; D not certain. CDR3 size: 14 residues. Between the trimmed V and J ends, which lost 3 bases and 0 bases, there was a span of 3 bases. Germline V gene data show CDR1 as MNHEY and CDR2 as SMNVEV (reference sequence).

This chain connects TRBV4-1 to TRBJ2-7; 8 bases fit TRBD2. The junction had 9 bases not matched to a gene; V was cut back by 4 bases and J by 1 base. The CDR3 consists of 16 residues. From germline, CDR1 is MGHRA and CDR2 YSYEKL. The DNA for the CDR3 is TGCGCCAGCAGCCTCGGCCGCGGGGGGCGATCCTACGAGCAGTACTTC. As protein: CASSLGRGGRSYEQYF.

The genes are TRBV6-5 and TRBJ1-1; TRBD1 is a possible D gene (6 bases). The CDR3 has 14 residues. Germline V gives CDR1 MNHEY, CDR2 SVGAGI. V was trimmed by 6 bases and J by 0 bases, leaving 11 bases between them. The CDR3 here is CASRRGTMNTEAFF. CDR3 bases: TGTGCCAGCAGAAGAGGGACAATGAACACTGAAGCTTTCTTT.

In DNA form, the CDR3 reads TGTGCCAGCAGTGAGCTAGCGGGGCGTGGGGAGCAGTACTTC. Its protein is CASSELAGRGEQYF. The chain carries TRBV2 and TRBJ2-7, with 9 bases that match TRBD2. The CDR3 totals 14 residues. CDR1 and CDR2 from the germline V gene are SNHLY and FYNNEI. V dropped 3 bases and J dropped 7; count of bases not matched to a gene: 7.

This clone was recorded many times. The chain uses TRBV28 and TRBJ2-7; the D gene is possibly TRBD2 (7 bases). With 7 bases removed from V and 5 bases from J, the gap between germline ends came to 18 bases. The CDR3 has 14 residues. Germline V gene sequence: CDR1 MDHEN, CDR2 SYDVKM. In DNA, the CDR3 is TGTGCCAGCACCTCATGGGGGGGCAGGGACGAGCAGTACTTC. It specifies CASTSWGGRDEQYF.

The chain combines TRBV5-4 with TRBJ2-2, with 10 positions matching TRBD1. In germline, CDR1 is SGHNT, CDR2 YYREEE (reference sequence). This CDR3 is 16 amino acids long. J was trimmed by 2 bases and V by 1 base; bases with no gene match: 2. The CDR3 reads CASSLWDRGNTGELFF. In DNA form, the CDR3 reads TGTGCCAGCAGCTTGTGGGACAGGGGAAACACCGGGGAGCTGTTTTTT.

V and J are TRBV27 and TRBJ1-2, with 7 bases that match TRBD1. V trimming: 5 bases; J trimming: 10 bases; junction bases outside the gene matches: 10. This CDR3 is built from 13 residues. CDR1 and CDR2 (germline): MNHEY, SMNVEV (reference sequence). This chain's CDR3 is CASSPSGGRDYTF. The CDR3 DNA sequence: TGTGCCAGCAGTCCCTCAGGGGGTCGGGACTACACCTTC.

CDR3 nucleotides: TGTGCCAGCAGCGAGACAGGCAAATATAACTATGGCTACACCTTC. Translated, it gives CASSETGKYNYGYTF. J is TRBJ1-2 and V is TRBV9; D may be TRBD1 (6 bases). CDR1 and CDR2 from the germline V gene are SGDLS and YYNGEE. V was cut by 3 bases and J by 1 base, with 13 bases left in between. The CDR3 covers 15 residues.

The chain couples TRBV29-1 to TRBJ2-7; 7 bases match TRBD1. The length of the CDR3 is 13 residues. The V segment lost 4 bases and the J segment 9 bases; nucleotides outside the gene matches: 12. Germline assignment: CDR1 SQVTM and CDR2 ANQGSEA. The CDR3 coding sequence is TGCAGCGTTGCCGAGGACAGGCCCTCTGGGCAGTACTTC. Translated: CSVAEDRPSGQYF.

This clone was recorded only once. The chain is built from TRBV2 and TRBJ1-2; 9 bases are a match to TRBD1. Germline CDR1 is SNHLY and CDR2 is FYNNEI. The length of the CDR3 is 13 residues. V lost 9 bases and J lost 8; bases outside the gene matches: 10. This CDR3 is CARREQGAGGYTF. CDR3 sequence (DNA): TGTGCCAGGAGAGAACAGGGGGCAGGGGGCTACACCTTC.

The chain is built from TRBV14 and TRBJ1-6, with D perhaps matching TRBD1 (5 bases). The CDR3 contains 18 residues. Germline V gene sequence: CDR1 SGHDN, CDR2 FVKESK. The V and J ends lost 1 base and 8 bases respectively, with 21 bases between them. CDR3 bases: TGTGCCAGCAGCCAAGTCGGGGGGACCGACCTTTGGGATTCACCCCTCCACTTT. Translated, it gives CASSQVGGTDLWDSPLHF.

V is TRBV7-3 and J is TRBJ2-5; 9 nucleotides match TRBD2. The CDR3 totals 15 residues. Germline assignment: CDR1 SGHTA and CDR2 FQGTGA. With 5 bases clipped from V and 5 bases from J, the junction kept 9 bases outside the gene matches. CDR3 protein: CASSQSGGRLETQYF. CDR3 coding DNA: TGTGCCAGCAGCCAGAGCGGGGGGAGGTTGGAGACCCAGTACTTC. The complete variable domain, with remaining parts taken from reference TRBV7-3 and TRBJ2-5, reads GAGVSQTPSNKVTEKGKYVELRCDPISGHTALYWYRQSLGQGPEFLIYFQGTGAADDSGLPNDRFFAVRPEGSVSTLKIQRTERGDSAVYLCASSQSGGRLETQYFGPGTRLLVL.

This sequence joins TRBV13 and TRBJ1-4, with a possible D match to TRBD1 (5 bases). The CDR3 runs to 15 residues. Germline CDR1 and CDR2: PRHDT and FYEKMQ (reference sequence). V dropped 6 bases and J dropped 8 bases, with 19 bases sitting between them. CDR3 amino acids: CASSLTDPGGEKLFF. The CDR3 DNA sequence: TGTGCCAGCAGTCTAACGGACCCTGGGGGGGAAAAACTGTTTTTT.

V and J are TRBV5-1 and TRBJ1-4; D is possibly TRBD1 (5 bases). The germline CDR1 and CDR2 sequences are SGHRS and YFSETQ. The CDR3 has 15 amino acids. The V gene lost 1 base and the J gene lost 2 bases, with 9 bases spanning the gap. CDR3 DNA sequence: TGCGCCAGCAGCTTGCAGGGTCTGACTAATGAAAAACTGTTTTTT. Translating gives CASSLQGLTNEKLFF.

The rearrangement links TRBV5-1 to TRBJ1-1; 10 bases match TRBD1. The ends lost 7 bases at V and 5 bases at J; junction bases unmatched: 8. Germline assignment: CDR1 SGHRS and CDR2 YFSETQ. CDR3 length: 14 amino acids. The CDR3 sequence is CASGQGGLETEAFF. The CDR3 DNA follows: TGCGCCAGCGGACAGGGGGGTCTTGAAACTGAAGCTTTCTTT.

V gene TRBV14 combines with J gene TRBJ2-2, with TRBD2 matching 7 bases. The germline V gene has CDR1 SGHDN and CDR2 FVKESK. This CDR3 contains 14 residues. V dropped 5 bases and J dropped 6; count of bases not matched to a gene: 6. CDR3 in amino acids: CASSSGLVPGELFF. In nucleotides, the CDR3 is TGTGCCAGCAGCTCAGGACTAGTCCCCGGGGAGCTGTTTTTT.

This clone was observed a few times. The chain uses TRBV13 and TRBJ2-2; D perhaps matches TRBD2 (6 bases). V gave up 6 bases and J gave up 6 bases, with 8 bases separating them. The V gene's germline CDR1 is PRHDT and CDR2 FYEKMQ (reference sequence). The CDR3 runs 12 residues. The CDR3 loop reads CASRAGPGELFF. CDR3 nucleotides: TGTGCCAGCAGAGCGGGTCCCGGGGAGCTGTTTTTT. Supplemented by reference TRBV13 and TRBJ2-2, the full variable domain reads AAGVIQSPRHLIKEKRETATLKCYPIPRHDTVYWYQQGPGQDPQFLISFYEKMQSDKGSIPDRFSAQQFSDYHSELNMSSLELGDSALYFCASRAGPGELFFGEGSRLTVL.

This clone was seen a few times. V is TRBV27 and J is TRBJ1-1; D remains ambiguous. This CDR3 is built from 14 residues. Germline V gene data show CDR1 as MNHEY and CDR2 as SMNVEV (reference sequence). The V and J ends lost 3 bases and 1 base respectively, with 9 bases between them. The CDR3 DNA follows: TGTGCCAGCAGTTTTTCTAGAACGAACACTGAAGCTTTCTTT. Its translation: CASSFSRTNTEAFF.

The chain uses TRBV5-1 and TRBJ1-1; D possibly corresponds to TRBD1 (5 bases). The V end was cut by 4 bases, the J end by 3 bases, with 13 bases between. In germline, CDR1 is SGHRS, CDR2 YFSETQ. The CDR3 is 14 amino acids. DNA of the CDR3: TGCGCCAGCAGCCGCGGGACTGCGTACACTGAAGCTTTCTTT. Translating it yields CASSRGTAYTEAFF.

This clone has just a few counts. This rearrangement joins TRBV7-2 to TRBJ1-2; 8 nucleotides match TRBD1. Germline CDR1 SGHTA, CDR2 FQGNSA. The CDR3 extends over 16 amino acids. Trimming removed 7 bases from V and 8 bases from J; junction bases left unmatched: 18. CDR3 bases: TGTGCCAGCACCAACCTGGGGGGACAGGTTCGTGAGGGCTACACCTTC. Translating gives CASTNLGGQVREGYTF.